These 14 T cell receptor beta chains came from one sample sequenced in a study of T cell repertoires in cytomegalovirus infection. A single record per CDR3 protein comes from TCRdb applying MiXCR to the reads. Altogether some 350,000 distinct CDR3 sequences are present, approximately 35% being singletons, with the ten largest covering roughly 14%. These receptors lack a known antigen. This specimen consisted of cultured PBMCs, obtained from culture after CMV antigen stimulation. The receptor set was obtained from a human donor in good health (CMV status not recorded). Some clones in this sample may be carry-over from other donors' samples.

V is TRBV4-2 and J is TRBJ1-2; 10 bases align to TRBD1. The CDR3 length is 17 residues. After removal of 2 bases from V and 1 base from J, the junction contained 7 bases not matched to a gene. Germline CDR1 LGHNA, CDR2 YNFKEQ. The CDR3 nucleotides are TGTGCCAGCAGCCAAAACCAGGGACAGGGGATTAACTATGGCTACACCTTC. Translating it yields CASSQNQGQGINYGYTF.

This clonotype was counted a few times. This rearrangement joins TRBV20-1 to TRBJ2-3, with D uncertain. Deletions cut 1 base from V and 3 bases from J, with 11 bases between. The CDR3 spans 14 residues. Per the germline V gene, CDR1 is DFQATT and CDR2 is SNEGSKA (reference sequence). Here the CDR3 reads CSARASPFTDTQYF. DNA of the CDR3: TGCAGTGCTAGAGCCAGCCCCTTTACAGATACGCAGTATTTT.

This clonotype was recorded at least ten times. The gene calls are TRBV7-2 and TRBJ2-3; no firm D call. This CDR3 region has 13 residues. Trimming pared 0 bases from V and 4 bases from J, leaving 5 bases between. From germline, CDR1 is SGHTA and CDR2 FQGNSA. CDR3 DNA: TGTGCCAGCAGCTTAGCTAGGCCAGATACGCAGTATTTT. This gives the protein CASSLARPDTQYF.

J is TRBJ1-1 and V is TRBV7-6; no firm D call. The germline V and J ends were trimmed by 7 bases and 5 bases, with 8 bases remaining between them. The CDR3 is 11 residues long. The V gene's germline CDR1 is SGHVS and CDR2 FNYEAQ. CDR3 DNA: TGTGCCAGCACCCAAGGGACTGAAGCTTTCTTT. This encodes CASTQGTEAFF.

The CDR3 reads CASSKIAGGSGNEQYF. CDR3 nucleotides: TGTGCCAGCAGCAAGATAGCGGGAGGTTCGGGAAACGAGCAGTACTTC. The chain has TRBV11-2 and TRBJ2-7; the match to TRBD2 covers 10 bases. The CDR3 covers 16 residues. Per the germline V gene, CDR1 is SGHAT and CDR2 is FQNNGV. Losses at the gene ends were 5 bases for V and 5 bases for J; bases not matched to a gene: 12. Full variable domain (missing parts from reference TRBV11-2 and TRBJ2-7): EAGVAQSPRYKIIEKRQSVAFWCNPISGHATLYWYQQILGQGPKLLIQFQNNGVVDDSQLPKDRFSAERLKGVDSTLKIQPAKLEDSAVYLCASSKIAGGSGNEQYFGPGTRLTVT.

As concerns this clonotype: A much more abundant neighbour one base away suggests this may be a read error. The V gene is TRBV7-2, the J gene TRBJ1-5; possible D gene TRBD1, 6 bases. In germline, CDR1 is SGHTA, CDR2 FQGNSA. The CDR3 spans 16 residues. The CDR3 region has the DNA TGTGCCAGCAGTATACTAGGGGGGTATAGCAATGAGCCCCAGCATTTT. Translated: CASSILGGYSNEPQHF.

V and J are TRBV27 and TRBJ2-7, with D possibly matching TRBD2 (6 bases). Trimming left V 2 bases short and J 4 bases short, with 12 bases between. CDR3 length: 14 amino acids. Germline V gives CDR1 MNHEY, CDR2 SMNVEV (reference sequence). The CDR3 reads CASSLTGSNYEQYF. CDR3 nucleotides: TGTGCCAGCAGTTTAACCGGGAGCAATTACGAGCAGTACTTC.

This chain links TRBV19 with TRBJ1-5; D unclear. Germline lookup yields CDR1 LNHDA and CDR2 SQIVND (reference sequence). V was clipped by 6 bases and J by 5 bases, with 14 bases between them. This CDR3 contains 14 residues. The CDR3 coding sequence is TGTGCCAGTAGCCACGGGCAATTGGATCAGCCCCAGCATTTT. It translates to CASSHGQLDQPQHF.

The rearrangement joins TRBV7-2 to TRBJ2-1, with 10 bases lining up with TRBD2. Germline V gene sequence: CDR1 SGHTA, CDR2 FQGNSA. With V trimmed by 8 bases and J by 10 bases, 11 bases remained unmatched. The CDR3 spans 14 residues. The CDR3 nucleotides are TGTGCCAGCGGGGATGAGCGGGAGGGAGGAGAGCAGTTCTTC. The encoded protein is CASGDEREGGEQFF.

This clonotype was picked up one time. A read error may be the cause here, since a much bigger clone is one base away. V is TRBV7-2 and J is TRBJ2-2; D gene uncertain. Germline loops: CDR1 SGHTA, CDR2 FQGNSA. The V and J ends lost 1 base and 6 bases respectively, with 9 bases between them. The CDR3 covers 14 residues. CDR3 in DNA: TGTACCAGCAGCTTAGTACTCCTCGCCGGGGAGCTGTTTTTT. Translating it yields CTSSLVLLAGELFF.

This clonotype was recorded a few times. The J gene is TRBJ1-2, the V gene TRBV28, with 9 bases lining up with TRBD1. The CDR3 has 14 amino acids. Trimming at V came to 6 bases and at J to 5 bases, leaving 7 bases not matched to a gene. CDR1 is MDHEN and CDR2 is SYDVKM in the germline V gene. The CDR3 coding sequence is TGTGCCAGCAGGCGGACAGGGGCGATTTATGGCTACACCTTC. Amino acid sequence: CASRRTGAIYGYTF.

In this sample, this clonotype turned up a few times. The chain is built from TRBV11-2 and TRBJ2-5, with TRBD1 matching 9 bases. V lost 7 bases to trimming and J lost 4 bases; unmatched junction nucleotides: 7. Germline CDR1 reads SGHAT; CDR2 reads FQNNGV. The CDR3 is 14 amino acids. In DNA, the CDR3 is TGTGCCAGCACCCGACAGGGGGGGGGAGAGACCCAGTACTTC. Protein sequence: CASTRQGGGETQYF.

The V call is TRBV12-3 or TRBV12-4, the J call TRBJ2-7; the D is unclear. Between the trimmed V and J ends, which lost 5 bases and 5 bases, there was a span of 22 bases. There are 16 residues in the CDR3. The CDR3, as DNA: TGTGCCAGCAGTCCCCCAGCCCCGGGCCGACAAGACGAGCAGTACGTC. Amino acid sequence: CASSPPAPGRQDEQYV.

This clonotype has ten or more counts. The V and J genes are TRBV7-2 and TRBJ2-7; perhaps D is TRBD1 or TRBD2 (5 bases each). The CDR3 extends over 14 amino acids. CDR1 is SGHTA, CDR2 FQGNSA, per germline. Trimming took 5 bases from V and 2 from J, leaving 13 bases between them. The CDR3 loop reads CASSHRTGPYEQYV. DNA of the CDR3: TGTGCCAGCAGCCATCGGACGGGGCCCTACGAGCAGTACGTC.